This record concerns one T cell receptor (beta chain) sequence. Its specificity is not known. This record belongs to a study of T cell repertoires in cytomegalovirus infection. Study overall: Public TCR beta signatures provided an indication of both CMV infection and a matching HLA type.

TCRdb redid the calling of the reads with MiXCR, one entry per CDR3 protein. The data show about 83,000 distinct CDR3 sequences, with about 29% seen just once and about 72% held by the top ten. The length of the CDR3 is 14 residues. Looked up from germline, CDR1 is MGHRA and CDR2 is YSYEKL. Trimming shortened V by 1 base and J by 1 base, and 7 bases separated the two germline ends. Study-level points and caveats: Cumulative frequency (of public TCR beta family members) identified carriers of CMV plus the relevant HLA. Clonotypes of TCR beta that were HLA-C-restricted and CMV-specific dominated the ex vivo response.

The chain couples TRBV4-1 to TRBJ1-1; a weak D match, TRBD1 (5 bases). This TCR came from a human donor in good health (CMV status not recorded). Some clones in this sample may be carry-over from other donors' samples. The sequencing here drew on CD8+ T cells from cultured PBMCs, taken from culture after CMV antigen stimulation. Written as DNA, the CDR3 is TGCGCCAGCAGCCAAGGGGGGGGGAACACTGAAGCTTTCTTT. Translating it yields CASSQGGGNTEAFF.